Below, 23 T cell receptor beta chains from the same sample are listed, as sequenced in a study of blood T cell repertoires in COVID-19. Using immunoSEQ multiplex PCR, the repertoire was profiled, and TCRdb retains in-frame clones only, with some absent. This table holds around 110,000 clones, about 83% found once. What was sequenced was PBMCs or T cells enriched from blood (not recorded which). The source is a woman in her twenties or thirties who had recovered from COVID-19.

This clone is a singleton in its sample. This chain joins TRBV7-8 and TRBJ2-5; D remains unclear. From germline, CDR1 is SGHVS and CDR2 FQNEAQ. V was trimmed by 6 bases and J by 0 bases, leaving 17 bases between them. There are 16 residues in the CDR3. CDR3 coding DNA: TGTGCCAGCAGTGAGAGGCAGTCCCTCTACCAAGAGACCCAGTACTTC. The encoded protein is CASSERQSLYQETQYF.

J is TRBJ1-5 and V is TRBV30, with D perhaps matching TRBD1 (5 bases). Germline V CDR1 and CDR2: GTSNPN, SVGIG (reference sequence). CDR3 length equals 15 residues. Trimming shortened V by 1 base and J by 2 bases, and 12 bases separated the two germline ends. CDR3 sequence reads: CAWSGQMSGNQPQHF. The CDR3 DNA is TGTGCCTGGAGTGGACAGATGAGCGGCAATCAGCCCCAGCATTTT.

This clone was detected only once. The chain is built from TRBV25-1 and TRBJ1-1; the D is unclear. Per germline, CDR1 MGHDK and CDR2 SYGVNS. The CDR3 sequence is 13 residues long. Between the trimmed V and J ends, which lost 0 bases and 3 bases, there was a span of 5 bases. The CDR3 spells CASSEYSDTEAFF. The CDR3 DNA sequence: TGTGCCAGCAGTGAATATTCCGACACTGAAGCTTTCTTT.

The chain links TRBV15 to TRBJ1-3; no reliable D call. Germline loops: CDR1 LNHNV, CDR2 YYDKDF (reference sequence). Trimming removed 0 bases from V and 0 bases from J, with 9 bases in between. This CDR3 is built from 16 residues. CDR3 nucleotides: TGTGCCACCAGCAGAGACCCTATTGACTCTGGAAACACCATATATTTT. Amino acid sequence: CATSRDPIDSGNTIYF.

The V and J genes are TRBV18 and TRBJ2-1; 7 bases are shared with TRBD2. There are 14 residues in the CDR3. The germline CDR1 and CDR2 sequences are KGHSH and LQKENI. The V and J ends lost 7 bases and 5 bases, in that order; junction bases with no gene match: 8. CDR3 nucleotides: TGTGCCAGCTATGCGGGAGTCACCCACAATGAGCAGTTCTTC. Translation: CASYAGVTHNEQFF.

This sequence joins TRBV15 and TRBJ1-2; D uncertain. Trimming left V 0 bases short and J 5 bases short, with 7 bases between. This CDR3 is 13 amino acids long. Germline-derived CDR1 and CDR2 are LNHNV and YYDKDF (reference sequence). The CDR3 DNA is TGTGCCACCAGCAGAGATAGGAGGTATGGCTACACCTTC. This gives the protein CATSRDRRYGYTF.

The chain couples TRBV6-2 or TRBV6-3 to TRBJ2-7; possible D gene TRBD2, 6 bases. Trimming cost V 6 bases and J 6 bases, with 15 bases left between them. The CDR3 contains 13 residues. CDR1 is MNHEY and CDR2 is SVGEGT in the germline V gene. The CDR3 DNA reads as TGTGCCAGCAGCCAGACTAGTTCGAGCGAGCAGTACTTC. This codes for CASSQTSSSEQYF.

The V and J genes are TRBV5-1 and TRBJ1-2; D perhaps matches TRBD1 (6 bases). The germline CDR1 and CDR2 sequences are SGHRS and YFSETQ. This CDR3 is 13 amino acids long. V was trimmed by 2 bases and J by 3 bases, leaving 8 bases between them. The CDR3 DNA sequence: TGCGCCAGCAGCTTCCCAGGGGACTATGGCTACACCTTC. This sequence encodes CASSFPGDYGYTF.

The chain combines TRBV4-3 with TRBJ1-2; 7 positions agree with TRBD1. Germline CDR1 LGHNA, CDR2 YSLEER. The CDR3 totals 15 residues. J gave up 4 bases and V 0 bases, and 5 bases lay outside the gene matches. The CDR3 nucleotides read TGCGCCAGCAGCCAAGAGAGGGGGCTTAGCTATGGCTACACCTTC. This sequence encodes CASSQERGLSYGYTF.

The chain is built from TRBV7-3 and TRBJ2-1; the match to TRBD2 covers 11 bases. CDR1 SGHTA and CDR2 FQGTGA come from the germline V gene. The CDR3 has 15 residues. V gave up 3 bases and J gave up 8 bases; unmatched junction bases: 6. This chain's CDR3 is CASSFSGRAGDEQFF. Here the CDR3 DNA reads TGTGCCAGCAGCTTTAGCGGGAGGGCCGGGGATGAGCAGTTCTTC.

V gene TRBV11-3 combines with J gene TRBJ2-5; perhaps TRBD1 as D (7 bases). V was shortened by 5 bases and J by 5 bases, with 18 bases between the two germline ends. The CDR3 runs to 15 residues. Per the germline V gene, CDR1 is SGHNT and CDR2 is YENEEA. The CDR3 DNA is TGTGCCAGCAGCCCGGACCCAGGGGGGTGGGAGACCCAGTACTTC. This translates into CASSPDPGGWETQYF.

The J gene is TRBJ2-4, the V gene TRBV7-3, with 8 bases that match TRBD1. The V segment lost 3 bases and the J segment 1 base; nucleotides outside the gene matches: 5. The germline CDR1 and CDR2 sequences are SGHTA and FQGTGA. The CDR3 is 16 residues long. CDR3 sequence: CASSFGQGAAKNIQYF. The CDR3 DNA reads TGTGCCAGCAGCTTCGGACAGGGAGCGGCCAAAAACATTCAGTACTTC.

The V call is TRBV6-2 or TRBV6-3, the J call TRBJ1-5; perhaps TRBD1 as D (6 bases). V gave up 2 bases and J gave up 3 bases, with 11 bases separating them. From germline, CDR1 is MNHEY and CDR2 SVGEGT. There are 15 residues in the CDR3. DNA for the CDR3: TGTGCCAGCAGTTACGCGGGGGCTAACAATCAGCCCCAGCATTTT. It specifies CASSYAGANNQPQHF.

The chain links TRBV2 to TRBJ2-7; D perhaps matches TRBD2 (6 bases). V was cut by 4 bases and J by 6 bases, with 13 bases left in between. The CDR3 totals 13 residues. Germline CDR1 reads SNHLY; CDR2 reads FYNNEI. The CDR3 region is CASSAGAGSEQYF. CDR3 nucleotide sequence: TGTGCCAGCAGTGCGGGAGCCGGGTCCGAGCAGTACTTC.

The CDR3 reads CASSSGTDYEQYF. The CDR3 nucleotides are TGCGCCAGCAGCTCCGGGACAGACTACGAGCAGTACTTC. V is TRBV5-1 and J is TRBJ2-7, with 7 nucleotides matching TRBD1. V gave up 3 bases and J gave up 3 bases; unmatched junction bases: 3. The CDR3 covers 13 residues. In germline, CDR1 is SGHRS, CDR2 YFSETQ. The complete variable domain, with remaining parts taken from reference TRBV5-1 and TRBJ2-7, reads KAGVTQTPRYLIKTRGQQVTLSCSPISGHRSVSWYQQTPGQGLQFLFEYFSETQRNKGNFPGRFSGRQFSNSRSEMNVSTLELGDSALYLCASSSGTDYEQYFGPGTRLTVT.

This clone was recorded only once. The chain uses TRBV19 and TRBJ1-6, with D hard to call. CDR1 and CDR2 from the germline V gene are LNHDA and SQIVND (reference sequence). The CDR3 runs 13 residues. V lost 4 bases to trimming and J lost 10 bases, with 11 bases between them. Here the CDR3 reads CASSRRRESPLHF. DNA of the CDR3: TGTGCCAGTAGTAGACGGAGGGAGTCACCCCTCCACTTT.

This clone was recorded once. The chain joins TRBV4-1 to TRBJ1-1; 7 bases map to TRBD1. Germline loops: CDR1 MGHRA, CDR2 YSYEKL. This CDR3 spans 14 amino acids. Unmatched junction bases numbered 6, after V lost 1 base and J lost 7 bases. CDR3 amino acids: CASSQGGYRGEAFF. CDR3 nucleotides: TGCGCCAGCAGCCAAGGGGGGTACAGGGGTGAAGCTTTCTTT.

This chain uses TRBV5-5 with TRBJ2-1; 9 bases are a match to TRBD2. Germline values: CDR1 SGHKS, CDR2 YYEKEE (reference sequence). Trimming removed 4 bases from V and 0 bases from J; junction bases left unmatched: 5. The CDR3 is 16 amino acids. Here the CDR3 reads CASSRTSDYSYNEQFF. DNA of the CDR3: TGTGCCAGCAGCCGGACTAGCGATTACTCCTACAATGAGCAGTTCTTC.

V gene TRBV28 combines with J gene TRBJ2-7, with D maybe TRBD1 (5 bases). The CDR3 sequence is 13 residues long. In germline, CDR1 is MDHEN, CDR2 SYDVKM. V was pared by 0 bases and J by 3 bases, with 6 bases between. The CDR3 protein is CASSLWGRYEQYF. The CDR3 nucleotides are TGTGCCAGCAGTTTATGGGGGCGCTACGAGCAGTACTTC.

The V and J genes are TRBV4-3 and TRBJ2-6; 7 positions match TRBD1. The CDR3 runs 18 residues. The ends lost 1 base at V and 0 bases at J; junction bases unmatched: 6. Germline V lookup: CDR1 LGHNA, CDR2 YSLEER. The CDR3 spells CASSQGQGRVSGANVLTF. The DNA for the CDR3 is TGCGCCAGCAGCCAAGGACAGGGAAGAGTCTCTGGGGCCAACGTCCTGACTTTC.

The sample holds a few counts of this clone. The gene calls are TRBV19 and TRBJ1-1; D possibly corresponds to TRBD1 (5 bases). Trimming left V 4 bases short and J 3 bases short, with 6 bases between. This CDR3 has 12 residues. Germline values: CDR1 LNHDA, CDR2 SQIVND (reference sequence). The CDR3 spells CASSNRYTEAFF. The CDR3 DNA reads as TGTGCCAGTAGTAACAGGTACACTGAAGCTTTCTTT.

This clone turned up a few times. The V gene is TRBV9, the J gene TRBJ2-2; unclear D gene. V was pared by 0 bases and J by 2 bases, with 8 bases between. CDR3 size: 15 residues. The germline V gene has CDR1 SGDLS and CDR2 YYNGEE. CDR3 loop: CASSVVQRNTGELFF. CDR3 nucleotide sequence: TGTGCCAGCAGCGTAGTTCAGCGAAACACCGGGGAGCTGTTTTTT. The full variable domain, completed using reference TRBV9 and TRBJ2-2, is DSGVTQTPKHLITATGQRVTLRCSPRSGDLSVYWYQQSLDQGLQFLIQYYNGEERAKGNILERFSAQQFPDLHSELNLSSLELGDSALYFCASSVVQRNTGELFFGEGSRLTVL.

J is TRBJ1-5 and V is TRBV18, with TRBD1 as a possible D gene (6 bases). Germline CDR1 and CDR2: KGHSH and LQKENI. The CDR3 runs 16 residues. The V end lost 3 bases, the J end lost 3 bases, and 15 bases lay between the germline ends. The CDR3 protein is CASSPSRGRINQPQHF. The CDR3 bases are TGTGCCAGCTCACCTTCCAGGGGACGCATCAATCAGCCCCAGCATTTT.